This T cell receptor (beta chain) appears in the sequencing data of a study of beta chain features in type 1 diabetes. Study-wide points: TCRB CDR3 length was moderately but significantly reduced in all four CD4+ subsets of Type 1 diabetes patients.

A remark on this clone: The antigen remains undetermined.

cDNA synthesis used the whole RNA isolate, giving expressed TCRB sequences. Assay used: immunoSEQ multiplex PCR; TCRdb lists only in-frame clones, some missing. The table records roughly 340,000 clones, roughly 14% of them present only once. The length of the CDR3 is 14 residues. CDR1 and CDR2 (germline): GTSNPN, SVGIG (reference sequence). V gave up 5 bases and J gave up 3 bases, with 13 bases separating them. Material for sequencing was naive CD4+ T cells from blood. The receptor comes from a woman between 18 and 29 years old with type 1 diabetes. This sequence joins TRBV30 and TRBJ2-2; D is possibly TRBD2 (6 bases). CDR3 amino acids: CAWGGMMDTGELFF. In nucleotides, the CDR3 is TGTGCCTGGGGGGGGATGATGGACACCGGGGAGCTGTTTTTT.